These 27 T cell receptor beta chains came from one sample sequenced in a study of blood T cell repertoires in COVID-19. Some clones are missing from TCRdb's copy, which holds only in-frame ones; the method was immunoSEQ multiplex PCR. This table holds some 100,000 clones, around four fifths found once. The specimen sequenced was peripheral blood. These TCRs come from a woman aged 55-70 years with acute or convalescent COVID-19.

The V call is TRBV7-2, the J call TRBJ1-2, with D possibly matching TRBD1 (5 bases). The germline V gene has CDR1 SGHTA and CDR2 FQGNSA. The CDR3 consists of 15 residues. V gave up 2 bases and J gave up 3 bases, with 13 bases separating them. CDR3: CASSLRAGSDYGYTF. DNA for the CDR3: TGTGCCAGCAGCTTAAGGGCAGGGTCTGACTATGGCTACACCTTC.

CDR3 nucleotides: TGTGCCAGCAGCAAGGGACAGTTGAGTGGAAACACCATATATTTT. This sequence encodes CASSKGQLSGNTIYF. The chain combines TRBV7-2 with TRBJ1-3, with 7 bases fitting TRBD1. V lost 5 bases and J lost 3; bases outside the gene matches: 7. CDR3 length equals 15 residues. Germline V gene sequence: CDR1 SGHTA, CDR2 FQGNSA. Full variable domain (rest looked up from reference TRBV7-2 and TRBJ1-3): GAGVSQSPSNKVTEKGKDVELRCDPISGHTALYWYRQSLGQGLEFLIYFQGNSAPDKSGLPSDRFSAERTGGSVSTLTIQRTQQEDSAVYLCASSKGQLSGNTIYFGEGSWLTVV.

V usage is TRBV28 and J usage is TRBJ1-2, with TRBD1 matching 9 bases. The CDR3 sequence is 12 residues long. CDR1 and CDR2 (germline): MDHEN, SYDVKM. Trimming at V came to 5 bases and at J to 14 bases, leaving 9 bases not matched to a gene. CDR3 amino acids: CASSALTDRGTF. CDR3 in DNA: TGTGCCAGCAGTGCCCTAACGGACAGGGGAACCTTC.

The chain has TRBV3-1 (or the pseudogene TRBV3-2) and TRBJ2-3; D is possibly TRBD2 (6 bases). The CDR3 loop spans 17 amino acids. Looked up from germline, CDR1 is LGHDT and CDR2 is YNNKEL (reference sequence). Trimming stripped 4 bases from V and 1 base from J, with 18 bases between. CDR3: CASSPLLGTGGTDTQYF. The CDR3 region has the DNA TGTGCCAGCAGCCCCCTTCTCGGGACTGGGGGCACAGATACGCAGTATTTT.

V usage is TRBV3-1 (or the pseudogene TRBV3-2) and J usage is TRBJ1-2, with D perhaps TRBD1 (6 bases). V lost 3 bases and J 9 bases, leaving 17 bases between the germline ends. The CDR3 runs to 14 residues. Germline-derived CDR1 and CDR2 are LGHDT and YNNKEL (reference sequence). In DNA, the CDR3 is TGTGCCAGCAGCCACCCGCACAGGGATAGTAGCTACACCTTC. Its translation: CASSHPHRDSSYTF.

The gene calls are TRBV24-1 and TRBJ2-5; 9 positions match TRBD2. The V gene's germline CDR1 is KGHDR and CDR2 SFDVKD. This CDR3 has 15 residues. V shed 6 bases and J 1 base; nucleotides not matched to a gene: 5. The CDR3 reads CATSTTRGGQETQYF. The CDR3 DNA reads as TGTGCCACCAGTACGACGCGGGGGGGCCAAGAGACCCAGTACTTC.

V and J are TRBV3-1 (or the pseudogene TRBV3-2) and TRBJ1-1; D gene uncertain. The germline V gene encodes CDR1 LGHDT and CDR2 YNNKEL (reference sequence). The CDR3 consists of 15 residues. Trimming pared 1 base from V and 3 bases from J, leaving 12 bases between. The CDR3 DNA follows: TGTGCCAGCAGCCAAGGGACGGGGAGGGACACTGAAGCTTTCTTT. As protein: CASSQGTGRDTEAFF.

The chain couples TRBV7-3 to TRBJ1-3; a possible D gene is TRBD1 (6 bases). The CDR3 has 12 residues. Germline V gene lookup returns CDR1 SGHTA and CDR2 FQGTGA. CDR3 region: CASGADGNTIYF. CDR3 bases: TGTGCGTCAGGGGCGGATGGAAACACCATATATTTT. Full variable domain (rest looked up from reference TRBV7-3 and TRBJ1-3): GAGVSQTPSNKVTEKGKYVELRCDPISGHTALYWYRQSLGQGPEFLIYFQGTGAADDSGLPNDRFFAVRPEGSVSTLKIQRTERGDSAVYLCASGADGNTIYFGEGSWLTVV.

The sample holds one count of this clone. The chain employs TRBV5-6 and TRBJ1-1, with D hard to call. The CDR3 is 12 amino acids. The germline V and J ends were trimmed by 2 bases and 6 bases, with 8 bases remaining between them. The germline V gene has CDR1 SGHDT and CDR2 YYEEEE. As DNA, the CDR3 is TGTGCCAGCAGCTTACTAGATTCTGAAGCTTTCTTT. It encodes CASSLLDSEAFF. The variable domain in full, completed from reference TRBV5-6 and TRBJ1-1, reads DAGVTQSPTHLIKTRGQQVTLRCSPKSGHDTVSWYQQALGQGPQFIFQYYEEEERQRGNFPDRFSGHQFPNYSSELNVNALLLGDSALYLCASSLLDSEAFFGQGTRLTVV.

The chain employs TRBV11-1 and TRBJ1-1, with D unclear. V dropped 0 bases and J dropped 7 bases, with 6 bases sitting between them. The CDR3 has 12 amino acids. Per germline, CDR1 SGHAT and CDR2 FQDESV (reference sequence). The CDR3 reads CASSLAGDEAFF. DNA for the CDR3: TGTGCCAGCAGCTTAGCCGGGGATGAAGCTTTCTTT.

This clone came up a few times. This chain joins TRBV15 and TRBJ2-7, with D possibly TRBD1 on 6 matching bases. Trimming took off 0 bases at V and 2 bases at J, with 8 bases between the two ends. The CDR3 has 14 residues. Per the germline V gene, CDR1 is LNHNV and CDR2 is YYDKDF (reference sequence). Here the CDR3 DNA reads TGTGCCACCAGCAGAGATGGACAGACCTACGAGCAGTACTTC. Protein product: CATSRDGQTYEQYF.

Concerning this clone itself: One junction end does not reproduce the germline sequence, and a read error may be involved. The chain has TRBV18 and TRBJ2-7; possible D gene TRBD1, 6 bases. Germline loops: CDR1 KGHSH, CDR2 LQKENI. The CDR3 has 12 amino acids. The CDR3 protein is CASSPPAGVMSF. CDR3 bases: TGTGCCAGCTCACCACCGGCAGGGGTCATGAGCTTC.

This rearrangement joins TRBV19 to TRBJ1-2; TRBD1 matches at 8 bases. J was trimmed by 4 bases and V by 6 bases; bases with no gene match: 7. This CDR3 has 14 residues. Germline V gene sequence: CDR1 LNHDA, CDR2 SQIVND (reference sequence). The DNA for the CDR3 is TGTGCCAGTAGACGAGCAGGGGGCGGCTATGGCTACACCTTC. This encodes CASRRAGGGYGYTF.

The rearrangement links TRBV3-1 (or the pseudogene TRBV3-2) to TRBJ1-2; 8 bases match TRBD1. J was trimmed by 14 bases and V by 3 bases; bases with no gene match: 11. CDR3 length equals 13 residues. Germline lookup yields CDR1 LGHDT and CDR2 YNNKEL (reference sequence). The CDR3 protein is CASSQTPDRAETF. CDR3 nucleotide sequence: TGTGCCAGCAGCCAGACACCGGACAGGGCGGAGACCTTC.

The chain links TRBV7-5 to TRBJ1-6. TRBV7-5 is annotated as a pseudogene. CDR3 length equals 17 residues. The CDR3 loop is CARSLASGSSYNSPLHF. CDR3 in DNA: TGTGCCAGAAGCTTAGCTTCCGGGAGCTCCTATAATTCACCCCTCCACTTT.

Comment on this clone: One end of the junction does not line up with germline, which may come from a read error. The CDR3 region is CASSLGGGPYDEQFF. DNA for the CDR3: TGTGCTAGCAGCTTAGGGGGAGGGCCATACGATGAGCAGTTCTTC. This rearrangement joins TRBV7-7 to TRBJ2-1; D might be TRBD2 (7 bases). The CDR3 totals 15 residues. The germline V gene encodes CDR1 SSHAT and CDR2 FNYEAQ (reference sequence).

The sample holds one count of this clone. The chain joins TRBV4-1 to TRBJ1-5; tentative D call: TRBD1 (5 bases). CDR3 length: 15 amino acids. The V gene lost 1 base and the J gene lost 7 bases, with 14 bases spanning the gap. Germline assignment: CDR1 MGHRA and CDR2 YSYEKL. CDR3: CASSQGRGRGQPQHF. The CDR3 DNA sequence: TGCGCCAGCAGCCAAGGTCGGGGGAGGGGACAGCCCCAGCATTTT.

The gene calls are TRBV19 and TRBJ1-3; D is uncertain. Trimming cost V 7 bases and J 2 bases, with 12 bases left between them. CDR3 length: 14 amino acids. Germline assignment: CDR1 LNHDA and CDR2 SQIVND (reference sequence). In DNA, the CDR3 is TGTGCCAGTAAAGAGTCCGGTGCTGGAAACACCATATATTTT. Translation: CASKESGAGNTIYF. The variable domain in full, completed from reference TRBV19 and TRBJ1-3, reads DGGITQSPKYLFRKEGQNVTLSCEQNLNHDAMYWYRQDPGQGLRLIYYSQIVNDFQKGDIAEGYSVSREKKESFPLTVTSAQKNPTAFYLCASKESGAGNTIYFGEGSWLTVV.

The chain employs TRBV7-2 and TRBJ2-5; D is possibly TRBD2 (6 bases). The CDR3 is 16 residues long. Germline V gene sequence: CDR1 SGHTA, CDR2 FQGNSA. The ends were cut back, 1 base at V and 6 bases at J, with 18 bases in the middle. This chain's CDR3 is CASSLESGRRGKTQYF. In nucleotides, the CDR3 is TGTGCCAGCAGCTTAGAGTCGGGCCGGCGGGGAAAGACCCAGTACTTC.

As concerns this clone: The junction and the germline gene differ at one end; a read error may be behind it. The gene calls are TRBV28 and TRBJ1-5; 7 bases agree with TRBD1. The CDR3 has 19 amino acids. Germline loops: CDR1 MDHEN, CDR2 SYDVKM. The CDR3 loop reads CASNLENRGSLGSNQPQHF. The CDR3 bases are TGTGCCAGCAATTTAGAAAACAGGGGATCCTTGGGGAGCAATCAGCCCCAGCATTTT.

The chain employs TRBV5-1 and TRBJ2-3, with D tentatively TRBD2 (6 bases). This CDR3 is built from 14 residues. Trimming cost V 4 bases and J 2 bases, with 11 bases left between them. Looked up from germline, CDR1 is SGHRS and CDR2 is YFSETQ. The CDR3 DNA sequence: TGCGCCAGCAGCACGGGGACTTCCACAGATACGCAGTATTTT. This gives the protein CASSTGTSTDTQYF.

This sequence joins TRBV19 and TRBJ1-2; 12 bases are a match to TRBD1. Germline CDR1 and CDR2: LNHDA and SQIVND (reference sequence). V dropped 5 bases and J dropped 7; count of bases not matched to a gene: 5. The CDR3 runs to 14 residues. The CDR3 region has the DNA TGTGCCAGTAGTGGGGACAGGGGGCGCGGTGGCTACACCTTC. Translation: CASSGDRGRGGYTF. The whole variable domain, filled in from reference TRBV19 and TRBJ1-2, reads DGGITQSPKYLFRKEGQNVTLSCEQNLNHDAMYWYRQDPGQGLRLIYYSQIVNDFQKGDIAEGYSVSREKKESFPLTVTSAQKNPTAFYLCASSGDRGRGGYTFGSGTRLTVV.

The V gene is TRBV28, the J gene TRBJ1-2, with D unresolved. The CDR3 consists of 11 residues. Per germline, CDR1 MDHEN and CDR2 SYDVKM. V was pared by 6 bases and J by 7 bases, with 9 bases between. The CDR3 loop is CASSDLSGYTF. The CDR3 DNA reads as TGTGCCAGCAGCGATCTGAGTGGCTACACCTTC.

The chain recombines TRBV2 with TRBJ1-2, with TRBD1 identical over 7 bases. CDR1 is SNHLY and CDR2 is FYNNEI in the germline V gene. This CDR3 has 14 amino acids. V gave up 4 bases and J gave up 2 bases; unmatched junction bases: 4. CDR3 protein: CASSVGGLNYGYTF. In DNA form, the CDR3 reads TGTGCCAGCAGTGTAGGGGGCTTAAACTATGGCTACACCTTC.

The gene calls are TRBV11-3 and TRBJ1-5, with 9 nucleotides matching TRBD1. The CDR3 is 15 amino acids. V dropped 5 bases and J dropped 6; count of bases not matched to a gene: 8. Germline loops: CDR1 SGHNT, CDR2 YENEEA. CDR3 sequence: CASSPADRGFQPQHF. CDR3 DNA: TGTGCCAGCAGCCCGGCCGACAGGGGGTTTCAGCCCCAGCATTTT.

In its sample, this clone was seen a few times. The genes are TRBV5-1 and TRBJ1-1, with D possibly being TRBD1 (5 bases). V was pared by 4 bases and J by 0 bases, with 13 bases between. This CDR3 has 15 amino acids. CDR1 and CDR2 from the germline V gene are SGHRS and YFSETQ. The CDR3 is CASSAKGSMNTEAFF. Written as DNA, the CDR3 is TGCGCCAGCAGCGCCAAGGGGTCCATGAACACTGAAGCTTTCTTT.

This chain uses TRBV2 with TRBJ2-1, with D unclear. This CDR3 comprises 12 residues. Germline V gene lookup returns CDR1 SNHLY and CDR2 FYNNEI. V was clipped by 6 bases and J by 6 bases, with 9 bases between them. The CDR3 nucleotides are TGTGCCAGCAGGCGGAGTCGCAATGAGCAGTTCTTC. This codes for CASRRSRNEQFF.